This TCR beta chain is drawn from a study of regulatory T cells. Study results and limitations: Regulatory T cells showed the strongest V-J pair restriction and V/J gene skewing among patient repertoires. In CD3G-deficient patients, conventional CD4+ T cells were enriched for hydrophobic CDR3 residues at positions 6 and 7.

To note about this clone: The antigen is not known.

The primer mix had 52 TRBV and 13 TRBJ primers. Libraries were prepared by immunoSEQ multiplex PCR; TCRdb keeps only in-frame clonotypes and omits some of them. The sample has 30,000 to 40,000 clones, about 89% seen once; the top ten hold 2% to 3%. V was trimmed by 0 bases and J by 12 bases, leaving 15 bases between them. CDR3 length: 13 residues. Per the germline V gene, CDR1 is MGHRA and CDR2 is YSYEKL. The J gene is TRBJ2-7, the V gene TRBV4-1, with D possibly TRBD1 on 6 matching bases. This receptor was obtained from a person aged 18 to 30 with CD3G deficiency. Sequences were obtained from conventional CD4+ T cells sorted from blood. CDR3 sequence: CASSQDKGDPLYF. In DNA form, the CDR3 reads TGCGCCAGCAGCCAAGACAAGGGGGATCCTTTGTACTTC.